These 11 T cell receptor beta chains originate from one sample sequenced in a study of blood T cell repertoires in COVID-19. Clones were sequenced by immunoSEQ multiplex PCR, and TCRdb holds only the in-frame ones, with some missing. The table records roughly 170,000 clones, over 70% of them present only once. Sequences were obtained from PBMCs or T cells enriched from blood (not recorded which). These receptors all come from a woman aged 40-49 years with acute COVID-19.

This clone appeared a few times. V usage is TRBV3-1 (or the pseudogene TRBV3-2) and J usage is TRBJ1-3, with TRBD1 matching 7 bases. Germline V gene sequence: CDR1 LGHDT, CDR2 YNNKEL (reference sequence). The CDR3 covers 14 residues. The J segment lost 4 bases and the V segment lost 2 bases, leaving 2 bases of the junction unmatched. The CDR3 region is CASSQTGEGNTIYF. CDR3 sequence (DNA): TGTGCCAGCAGCCAAACAGGGGAAGGAAACACCATATATTTT.

This clone was seen only once. The chain links TRBV3-1 (or the pseudogene TRBV3-2) to TRBJ2-5, with D maybe TRBD1 (5 bases). V lost 2 bases and J lost 1, with 11 bases in between. The CDR3 covers 15 residues. CDR1 is LGHDT and CDR2 is YNNKEL in the germline V gene (reference sequence). CDR3 loop: CASSQMKTAQETQYF. CDR3 sequence (DNA): TGTGCCAGCAGCCAAATGAAGACAGCCCAAGAGACCCAGTACTTC.

The gene calls are TRBV7-8 and TRBJ2-7; TRBD2 agrees at 14 bases. V was pared by 5 bases and J by 0 bases, with 3 bases of the junction left unmatched. The CDR3 loop spans 16 amino acids. CDR1 is SGHVS and CDR2 is FQNEAQ in the germline V gene. Here the CDR3 DNA reads TGTGCCAGCAGCCCGGGGACTAGCGGGAGCTCCTACGAGCAGTACGTC. Protein product: CASSPGTSGSSYEQYV.

V and J are TRBV6-5 and TRBJ1-4, with 7 bases that match TRBD1. The germline V gene encodes CDR1 MNHEY and CDR2 SVGAGI. The CDR3 consists of 15 residues. V was pared by 6 bases and J by 5 bases, with 9 bases of the junction left unmatched. Written as DNA, the CDR3 is TGTGCCAGCAGCCGAACGTCACAGGGGAATGAAAAACTGTTTTTT. Translating gives CASSRTSQGNEKLFF.

The chain has TRBV6-4 and TRBJ2-3; no reliable D call. V lost 5 bases, J lost 2 bases, and 8 bases lay in between. The CDR3 has 13 residues. Germline V gene sequence: CDR1 MRHNA, CDR2 SNTAGT. As DNA, the CDR3 is TGTGCCAGCAGTAAACAGATCACAGATACGCAGTATTTT. Amino acids: CASSKQITDTQYF.

This clone is a singleton in its sample. At the DNA level, this CDR3 is encoded by other sequences in the same sample as well. V is TRBV7-8 and J is TRBJ2-5; no definite D call. Trimming removed 3 bases from V and 1 base from J, with 3 bases in between. The CDR3 is made up of 12 amino acids. From germline, CDR1 is SGHVS and CDR2 FQNEAQ. CDR3 coding DNA: TGTGCCAGCAGCTTCCTCCAAGAGACCCAGTACTTC. It encodes CASSFLQETQYF.

This clone was seen once. This chain links TRBV23-1 with TRBJ2-1; D possibly corresponds to TRBD2 (6 bases). TRBV23-1 is placed among ORFs of uncertain function. Trimming stripped 6 bases from V and 0 bases from J, with 18 bases between. CDR3 size: 17 residues. This CDR3 is CASRPEVADFSYNEQFF. The DNA for the CDR3 is TGCGCCAGCAGACCCGAGGTAGCGGACTTCTCCTACAATGAGCAGTTCTTC.

The chain links TRBV5-1 to TRBJ2-1, with 12 nucleotides matching TRBD2. The CDR3 extends over 16 amino acids. The junction had 7 bases not matched to a gene; V was cut back by 0 bases and J by 9 bases. CDR1 and CDR2 (germline): SGHRS, YFSETQ. The CDR3 DNA reads as TGCGCCAGCAGCTTGGACCGACTAGCGGGAGCGAGTGAGCAGTTCTTC. Its protein product is CASSLDRLAGASEQFF.

V usage is TRBV5-4 and J usage is TRBJ2-5; TRBD1 agrees at 12 bases. From germline, CDR1 is SGHNT and CDR2 YYREEE (reference sequence). CDR3 length equals 17 residues. Trimming cost V 1 base and J 4 bases; bases outside gene matches: 8. The DNA for the CDR3 is TGTGCCAGCAGCTTGACCCCGGGACAGGGGGCCGGAGAGACCCAGTACTTC. Its translation: CASSLTPGQGAGETQYF.

The gene calls are TRBV3-1 (or the pseudogene TRBV3-2) and TRBJ1-3, with a possible D match to TRBD1 (6 bases). The CDR3 has 16 amino acids. Between the trimmed V and J ends, which lost 0 bases and 4 bases, there was a span of 13 bases. Germline CDR1 and CDR2: LGHDT and YNNKEL (reference sequence). CDR3 protein: CASSQDRRTAGNTIYF. The CDR3 DNA reads TGTGCCAGCAGCCAAGATCGTAGGACAGCGGGAAACACCATATATTTT.

The chain carries TRBV5-1 and TRBJ2-1; D is perhaps TRBD1 (5 bases). This CDR3 comprises 15 residues. The germline V gene encodes CDR1 SGHRS and CDR2 YFSETQ. V was clipped by 0 bases and J by 0 bases, with 7 bases between them. CDR3 loop: CASSLVQGSYNEQFF. The CDR3 DNA is TGCGCCAGCAGCTTGGTTCAGGGCTCCTACAATGAGCAGTTCTTC.